One sample yielded the 5 T cell receptor beta chains listed below, sequenced in a study of blood T cell repertoires in COVID-19. TCRdb keeps only in-frame clones here, not all; method: immunoSEQ multiplex PCR. The sample contains 120,000 or so clones, approximately 80% of which appear only once. Sequencing was performed on peripheral blood. All receptors come from a human donor in a cohort sampled during active COVID-19.

This clone appeared once. The rearrangement joins TRBV19 to TRBJ2-7; 7 nucleotides align to TRBD1. There are 14 residues in the CDR3. Germline lookup yields CDR1 LNHDA and CDR2 SQIVND (reference sequence). The V and J ends lost 3 bases and 0 bases, in that order; junction bases with no gene match: 2. As DNA, the CDR3 is TGTGCCAGTAGTATTGACAGGGCCTCCTACGAGCAGTACTTC. Translated, it gives CASSIDRASYEQYF.

This chain uses TRBV20-1 with TRBJ2-1, with 9 bases aligning to TRBD2. V shed 3 bases, J shed 0 bases, and the junction held 9 bases outside the gene matches. The CDR3 spans 17 residues. The germline V gene has CDR1 DFQATT and CDR2 SNEGSKA (reference sequence). The CDR3 coding sequence is TGCAGTGCTAGTGTTCTAGCGGGGAAAACCTCCTACAATGAGCAGTTCTTC. Encoded protein: CSASVLAGKTSYNEQFF.

The chain is built from TRBV5-1 and TRBJ1-1; TRBD1 matches 7 bases. Per the germline V gene, CDR1 is SGHRS and CDR2 is YFSETQ. The ends lost 4 bases at V and 0 bases at J; junction bases unmatched: 6. The CDR3 runs to 15 residues. The CDR3 sequence: CASSTKQGMNTEAFF. The DNA for the CDR3 is TGCGCCAGCAGCACGAAACAGGGGATGAACACTGAAGCTTTCTTT.

The chain is built from TRBV11-3 and TRBJ2-1; 8 positions agree with TRBD2. The CDR3 runs 13 residues. The germline V gene encodes CDR1 SGHNT and CDR2 YENEEA. J gave up 10 bases and V 1 base, and 3 bases lay outside the gene matches. The CDR3 region has the DNA TGTGCCAGCAGCTTAGTACGCGGGGGGGAGCAGTTCTTC. Residues: CASSLVRGGEQFF.

V and J are TRBV19 and TRBJ2-2; D unclear. This CDR3 comprises 13 residues. CDR1 and CDR2 (germline): LNHDA, SQIVND (reference sequence). Between the trimmed V and J ends, which lost 6 bases and 7 bases, there was a span of 12 bases. The CDR3 loop reads CASSPLYGGELFF. In nucleotides, the CDR3 is TGTGCCAGTAGCCCCCTCTATGGCGGGGAGCTGTTTTTT.